This T cell receptor beta chain was retrieved from a study of radiotherapy plus CTLA-4 blockade in lung cancer (dated by TCRdb to 2016 to 2018). About the investigation overall: Among enrolled patients, 18% had an objective response and roughly 33% reached disease control.

About this clone: Its cognate antigen has yet to be identified. It has no much larger one-base neighbor in the sample; base qualities were not kept.

The CDR1 and CDR2 encoded by the germline V gene are SGHTA and FQGNSA. Including the terminal cysteine and phenylalanine, the CDR3 comprises 12 residues. Only the CDR3 portion is preserved as DNA: 36 bases, with reading frame beginning at the first base. Cut back by 4 bases and 4 bases, the V and J ends lie 7 bases apart. The study evaluated CTLA-4 blockade (ipilimumab) given together with focal radiation therapy in patients who had chemo-refractory metastatic non-small-cell lung cancer. Receptors were amplified or captured by the immunoSEQ multiplex PCR assay. In its TCRdb copy, this immuneACCESS table keeps in-frame sequences only and misses some clones. Where compared with another copy, unresolved V genes explain less than half of these, and the others have no known cause. Counted in this sample were about 59,000 clones; around three quarters of them appeared once. The top ten clones comprise roughly 8.7% of the sample.

What the study reported, not specific to this receptor: The strongest predictors of response, as reported, were early dynamic changes in blood T cell clones along with a rise in serum interferon-beta after radiation. After treatment with radiotherapy and ipilimumab, TCR clones that originated in tumors expanded in peripheral blood.

This sequence uses TRBV7-2 and TRBJ1-2, and the D gene may be TRBD1, 5 bases matching. The sequence was obtained from a human donor with non-small cell lung cancer whose response to radiotherapy plus ipilimumab could not be evaluated. The sequenced sample was peripheral blood, obtained from a patient treated with radiotherapy plus ipilimumab. The CDR3 region: CASSSDSYGYTF. The DNA sequence is given as TGTGCCAGCAGCTCTGACAGCTATGGCTACACCTTC.